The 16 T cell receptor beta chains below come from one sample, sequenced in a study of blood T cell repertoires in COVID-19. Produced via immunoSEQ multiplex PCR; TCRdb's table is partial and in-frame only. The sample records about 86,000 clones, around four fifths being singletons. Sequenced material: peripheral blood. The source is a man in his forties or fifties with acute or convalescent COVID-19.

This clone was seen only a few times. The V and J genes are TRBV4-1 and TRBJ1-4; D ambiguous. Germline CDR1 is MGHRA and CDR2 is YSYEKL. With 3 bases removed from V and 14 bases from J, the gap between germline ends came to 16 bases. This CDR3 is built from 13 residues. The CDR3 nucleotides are TGCGCCAGCAGCCATGGCCAAACAGCTGACCTGTTTTTT. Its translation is CASSHGQTADLFF.

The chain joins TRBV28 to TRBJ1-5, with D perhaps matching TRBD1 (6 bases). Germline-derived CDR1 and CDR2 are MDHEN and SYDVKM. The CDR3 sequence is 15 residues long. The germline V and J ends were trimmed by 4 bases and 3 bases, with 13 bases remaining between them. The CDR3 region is CASSYRDRPNQPQHF. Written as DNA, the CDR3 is TGTGCCAGCAGTTATCGCGACAGGCCCAATCAGCCCCAGCATTTT.

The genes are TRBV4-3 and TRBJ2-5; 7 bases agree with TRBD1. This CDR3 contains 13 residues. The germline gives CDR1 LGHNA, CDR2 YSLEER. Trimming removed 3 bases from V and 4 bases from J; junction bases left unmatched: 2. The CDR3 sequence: CASSQTGRETQYF. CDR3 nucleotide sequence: TGCGCCAGCAGCCAGACAGGGAGAGAGACCCAGTACTTC.

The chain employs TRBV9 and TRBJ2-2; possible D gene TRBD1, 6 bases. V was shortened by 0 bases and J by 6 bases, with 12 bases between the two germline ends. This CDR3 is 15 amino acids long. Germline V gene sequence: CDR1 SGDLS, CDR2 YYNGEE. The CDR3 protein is CASSVEQGSAGELFF. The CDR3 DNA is TGTGCCAGCAGCGTAGAACAGGGCTCGGCCGGGGAGCTGTTTTTT.

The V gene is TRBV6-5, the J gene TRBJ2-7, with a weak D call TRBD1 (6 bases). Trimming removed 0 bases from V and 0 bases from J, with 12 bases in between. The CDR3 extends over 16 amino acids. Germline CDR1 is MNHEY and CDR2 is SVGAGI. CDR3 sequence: CASSYSVAGASYEQYF. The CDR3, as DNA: TGTGCCAGCAGTTACTCGGTCGCAGGGGCCTCCTACGAGCAGTACTTC.

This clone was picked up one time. CDR3 amino acids: CASGQGPYEQYF. The CDR3 DNA reads as TGTGCCAGCGGACAGGGGCCCTACGAGCAGTACTTC. The chain recombines TRBV6-5 with TRBJ2-7, with 9 bases fitting TRBD1. The CDR3 runs 12 residues. The ends lost 8 bases at V and 2 bases at J; junction bases unmatched: 1. CDR1 and CDR2 from the germline V gene are MNHEY and SVGAGI.

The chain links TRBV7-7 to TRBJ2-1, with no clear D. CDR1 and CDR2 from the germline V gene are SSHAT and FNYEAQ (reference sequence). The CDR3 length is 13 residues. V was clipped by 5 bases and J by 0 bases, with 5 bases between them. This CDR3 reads CASSPSSYNEQFF. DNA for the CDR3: TGTGCCAGCAGCCCGAGCTCCTACAATGAGCAGTTCTTC. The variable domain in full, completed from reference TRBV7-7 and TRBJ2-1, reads GAGVSQSPRYKVTKRGQDVTLRCDPISSHATLYWYQQALGQGPEFLTYFNYEAQPDKSGLPSDRFSAERPEGSISTLTIQRTEQRDSAMYRCASSPSSYNEQFFGPGTRLTVL.

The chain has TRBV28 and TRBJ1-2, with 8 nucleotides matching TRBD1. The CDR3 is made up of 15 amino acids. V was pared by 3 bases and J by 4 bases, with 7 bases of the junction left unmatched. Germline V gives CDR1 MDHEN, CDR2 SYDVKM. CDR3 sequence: CASSLGTGGFYGYTF. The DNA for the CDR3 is TGTGCCAGCAGTTTGGGGACAGGAGGCTTCTATGGCTACACCTTC.

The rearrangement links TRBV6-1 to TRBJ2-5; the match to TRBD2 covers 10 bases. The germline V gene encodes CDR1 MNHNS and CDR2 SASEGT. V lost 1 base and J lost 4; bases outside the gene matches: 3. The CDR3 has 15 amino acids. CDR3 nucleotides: TGTGCCAGCAGTGAAGAAGCGGGGGGGCCAGAGACCCAGTACTTC. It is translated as CASSEEAGGPETQYF.

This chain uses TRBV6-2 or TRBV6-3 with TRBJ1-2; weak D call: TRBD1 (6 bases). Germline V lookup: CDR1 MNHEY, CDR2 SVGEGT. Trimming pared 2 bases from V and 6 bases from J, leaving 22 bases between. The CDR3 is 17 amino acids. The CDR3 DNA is TGTGCCAGCAGTTACCCATACCGGTCCTCGAAGGGGGATGGCTACACCTTC. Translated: CASSYPYRSSKGDGYTF.

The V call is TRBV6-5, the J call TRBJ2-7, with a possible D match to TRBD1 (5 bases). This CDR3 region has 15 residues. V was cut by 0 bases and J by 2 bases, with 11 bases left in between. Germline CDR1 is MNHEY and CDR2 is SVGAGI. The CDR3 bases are TGTGCCAGCAGTTACTCGATCCAGGGCGCCTACGAGCAGTACTTC. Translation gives CASSYSIQGAYEQYF.

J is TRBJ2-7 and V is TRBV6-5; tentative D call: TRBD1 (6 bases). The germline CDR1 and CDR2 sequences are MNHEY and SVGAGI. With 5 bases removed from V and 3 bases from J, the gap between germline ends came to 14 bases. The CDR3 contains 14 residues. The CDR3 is CASSPQGLNYEQYF. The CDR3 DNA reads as TGTGCCAGCAGTCCCCAGGGGCTTAACTACGAGCAGTACTTC.

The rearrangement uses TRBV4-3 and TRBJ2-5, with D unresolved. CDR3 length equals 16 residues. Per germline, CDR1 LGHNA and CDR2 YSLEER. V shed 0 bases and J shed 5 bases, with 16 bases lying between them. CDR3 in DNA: TGCGCCAGCAGCCAAGATCTCCCGCAGGTTTGGGAGACCCAGTACTTC. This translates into CASSQDLPQVWETQYF.

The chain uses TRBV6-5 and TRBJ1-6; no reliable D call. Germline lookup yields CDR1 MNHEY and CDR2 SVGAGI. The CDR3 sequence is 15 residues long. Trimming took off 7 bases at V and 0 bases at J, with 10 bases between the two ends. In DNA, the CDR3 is TGTGCCAGCACCCTATCTAGCTCCTATAATTCACCCCTCCACTTT. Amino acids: CASTLSSSYNSPLHF.

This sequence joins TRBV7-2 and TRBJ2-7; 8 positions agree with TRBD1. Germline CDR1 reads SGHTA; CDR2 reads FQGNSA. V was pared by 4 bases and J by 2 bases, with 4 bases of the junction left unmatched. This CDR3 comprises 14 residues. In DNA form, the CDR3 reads TGTGCCAGCAGCTGGGGACAGGCGGCCTACGAGCAGTACTTC. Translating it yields CASSWGQAAYEQYF.

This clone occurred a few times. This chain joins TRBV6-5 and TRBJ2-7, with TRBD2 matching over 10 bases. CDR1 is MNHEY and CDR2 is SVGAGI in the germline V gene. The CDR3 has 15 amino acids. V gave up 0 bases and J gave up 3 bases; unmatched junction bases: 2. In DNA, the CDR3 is TGTGCCAGCAGTTACTCAGTAGCGGGAGGCTACGAGCAGTACTTC. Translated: CASSYSVAGGYEQYF.